This is a list of T cell receptor beta chains from one sample in a study of OX40 agonist ivuxolimab in advanced cancers. Profiled with immunoSEQ multiplex PCR; TCRdb holds only in-frame clones, not every one. The sample consists of 20,000 to 25,000 clones, 84% of them appearing once. The input for sequencing was CD4+ or CD8+ T cells sorted from blood, taken in a trial of the OX40 agonist ivuxolimab. The receptors originated from an adult with an advanced solid tumor such as melanoma, head and neck, liver or kidney cancer. CDR3s include the opening cysteine and the closing phenylalanine or tryptophan. Each record gives: D gene, clone size, V gene, J gene, CDR3 DNA, CDR3 protein. D genes are given only for firm matches. The size entry is marked missing in some rows and otherwise reads once, few, many or a size class.

d_gene: TRBD2
abundance: -
v_gene: TRBV28
j_gene: TRBJ2-1
CDR3nt: TGTGCCAGCAGTTTATATATATCGAGCGGGAGGAAGCAAAATGAGCAGTTCTTC
CDR3aa: CASSLYISSGRKQNEQFF

d_gene: -
abundance: -
v_gene: TRBV6-5
j_gene: TRBJ2-3
CDR3nt: TGTGCCAGCAGTTCGGGAGTGGGGTACGCAGATACGCAGTATTTT
CDR3aa: CASSSGVGYADTQYF

d_gene: TRBD1
abundance: -
v_gene: TRBV4-1
j_gene: TRBJ1-3
CDR3nt: TGCGCCAGCAGCCAACCCGATACGACAGGGTTTGGAAACACCATATATTTT
CDR3aa: CASSQPDTTGFGNTIYF

d_gene: -
abundance: -
v_gene: TRBV29-1
j_gene: TRBJ1-1
CDR3nt: TGCAGCGTTGATTTGGGCCGGGGGAACACTGAAGCTTTCTTT
CDR3aa: CSVDLGRGNTEAFF

d_gene: TRBD1
abundance: once
v_gene: TRBV6-4
j_gene: TRBJ2-7
CDR3nt: TGTGCCAGCAGTGACTCATGGACAGGGGTTGGCGAGCAGTACTTC
CDR3aa: CASSDSWTGVGEQYF

d_gene: -
abundance: -
v_gene: TRBV19
j_gene: TRBJ2-2
CDR3nt: TGTGCCAGTAGTATAGCGGGTGGCGGGGAGCTGTTTTTT
CDR3aa: CASSIAGGGELFF

d_gene: TRBD2
abundance: -
v_gene: TRBV19
j_gene: TRBJ2-7
CDR3nt: TGTGCCAGTAGTGCGAGGTTTGCGGGAGTCCCCTACGAGCAGTACTTC
CDR3aa: CASSARFAGVPYEQYF

d_gene: TRBD2
abundance: -
v_gene: TRBV14
j_gene: TRBJ2-5
CDR3nt: TGTGCCAGCAGCCAACCCCCGGAACTAGCGGGAGGATGGGCGCGAGAGACCCAGTACTTC
CDR3aa: CASSQPPELAGGWARETQYF

d_gene: -
abundance: few
v_gene: TRBV6-1
j_gene: TRBJ2-2
CDR3nt: TGTGCCAGCAGTGAAGTAACAGGCTTCACCGGGGAGCTGTTTTTT
CDR3aa: CASSEVTGFTGELFF

d_gene: -
abundance: -
v_gene: TRBV27
j_gene: TRBJ2-7
CDR3nt: TGTGCCAGTATGCTCAGGGGAGGGTACGAGCAGTACTTC
CDR3aa: CASMLRGGYEQYF

d_gene: TRBD1
abundance: few
v_gene: TRBV27
j_gene: TRBJ2-7
CDR3nt: TGTGCCAGCAGTTACGGACAGGGGACCGCCTACGAGCAGTACTTC
CDR3aa: CASSYGQGTAYEQYF

d_gene: -
abundance: -
v_gene: TRBV10-1
j_gene: TRBJ2-7
CDR3nt: TGCGCCAGCAGCCCGGGGGACAGAACCTACGAGCAGTACTTC
CDR3aa: CASSPGDRTYEQYF

d_gene: -
abundance: -
v_gene: TRBV7-3
j_gene: TRBJ2-7
CDR3nt: TGTGCCAGCAGCCCCAATTCCTACGAGCAGTACTTC
CDR3aa: CASSPNSYEQYF

d_gene: -
abundance: -
v_gene: TRBV14
j_gene: TRBJ2-3
CDR3nt: TGTGCCAGCAGCCAAGTAGGCCTCTCCAGCACAGATACGCAGTATTTT
CDR3aa: CASSQVGLSSTDTQYF

d_gene: -
abundance: -
v_gene: TRBV11-2
j_gene: TRBJ1-2
CDR3nt: TGTGCCAGCAGCTATAACCAGGGCTATGGCTACACCTTC
CDR3aa: CASSYNQGYGYTF

d_gene: -
abundance: -
v_gene: TRBV5-6
j_gene: TRBJ2-3
CDR3nt: TGTGCCAGCAGCTTGGTTGGGGACACGCAGTATTTT
CDR3aa: CASSLVGDTQYF

d_gene: -
abundance: -
v_gene: TRBV9
j_gene: TRBJ2-7
CDR3nt: TGTGCCAGCAGCGTAGGAGGCAGCTCCTACGAGCAGTACTTC
CDR3aa: CASSVGGSSYEQYF

d_gene: -
abundance: -
v_gene: TRBV13
j_gene: TRBJ1-1
CDR3nt: TGTGCCAGCAGCTCGGTCGGGGGAGGGTATCGTTTTACTGAAGCTTTCTTT
CDR3aa: CASSSVGGGYRFTEAFF

d_gene: -
abundance: few
v_gene: TRBV19
j_gene: TRBJ2-1
CDR3nt: TGTGCCAGTAGTTGGCGGGGACAAGAGATTTACAATGAGCAGTTCTTC
CDR3aa: CASSWRGQEIYNEQFF

d_gene: -
abundance: -
v_gene: TRBV6-1
j_gene: TRBJ2-7
CDR3nt: TGTGCCAGTCAGACAGCGTACGAGCAGTACTTC
CDR3aa: CASQTAYEQYF

d_gene: -
abundance: few
v_gene: TRBV4-2
j_gene: TRBJ2-1
CDR3nt: TGTGCCACCGCACCCCCCCCTGAGCAGTTCTTC
CDR3aa: CATAPPPEQFF

d_gene: -
abundance: -
v_gene: TRBV2
j_gene: TRBJ2-2
CDR3nt: TGTGCCAGCATTGGTCTCACCGGGGAGCTGTTTTTT
CDR3aa: CASIGLTGELFF

d_gene: -
abundance: -
v_gene: TRBV11-2
j_gene: TRBJ2-7
CDR3nt: TGTGCCAGCAGCTTAGTGGGGCGTGGGGACGAGCAGTACTTC
CDR3aa: CASSLVGRGDEQYF

d_gene: TRBD2
abundance: -
v_gene: TRBV5-3
j_gene: TRBJ2-7
CDR3nt: TGTGCCACCCTTAGCGGGAGTGGCTACGAGCAGTACTTC
CDR3aa: CATLSGSGYEQYF

d_gene: -
abundance: -
v_gene: TRBV27
j_gene: TRBJ2-4
CDR3nt: TGTGCCAGCGTTCCTGGAGAGGGAAATATTCAGTACTTC
CDR3aa: CASVPGEGNIQYF

d_gene: -
abundance: -
v_gene: TRBV5-6
j_gene: TRBJ2-7
CDR3nt: TGTGCCAGCAGCTACGGTCGGTATACCTACGAGCAGTACTTC
CDR3aa: CASSYGRYTYEQYF

d_gene: -
abundance: -
v_gene: TRBV7-8
j_gene: TRBJ2-1
CDR3nt: TGTGCCAGCAGCTTAAGGGGGGCCAGCTCCTACAATGAGCAGTTCTTC
CDR3aa: CASSLRGASSYNEQFF